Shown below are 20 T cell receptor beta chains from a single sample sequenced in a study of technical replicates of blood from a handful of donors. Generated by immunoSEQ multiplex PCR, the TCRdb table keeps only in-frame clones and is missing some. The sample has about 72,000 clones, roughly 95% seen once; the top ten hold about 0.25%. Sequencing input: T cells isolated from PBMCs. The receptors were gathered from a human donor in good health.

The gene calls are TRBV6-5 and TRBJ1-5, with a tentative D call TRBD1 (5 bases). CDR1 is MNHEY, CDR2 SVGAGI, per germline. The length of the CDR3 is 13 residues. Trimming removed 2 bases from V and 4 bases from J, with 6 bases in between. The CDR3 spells CASSYKGNQPQHF. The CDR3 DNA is TGTGCCAGCAGTTACAAGGGGAATCAGCCCCAGCATTTT.

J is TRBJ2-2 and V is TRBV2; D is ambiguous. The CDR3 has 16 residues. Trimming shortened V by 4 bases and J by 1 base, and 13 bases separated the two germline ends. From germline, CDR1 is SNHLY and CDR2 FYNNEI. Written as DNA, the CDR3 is TGTGCCAGCAGTGCCAGGTCGGTCAGGAACACCGGGGAGCTGTTTTTT. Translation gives CASSARSVRNTGELFF. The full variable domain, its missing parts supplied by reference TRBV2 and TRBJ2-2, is EPEVTQTPSHQVTQMGQEVILRCVPISNHLYFYWYRQILGQKVEFLVSFYNNEISEKSEIFDDQFSVERPDGSNFTLKIRSTKLEDSAMYFCASSARSVRNTGELFFGEGSRLTVL.

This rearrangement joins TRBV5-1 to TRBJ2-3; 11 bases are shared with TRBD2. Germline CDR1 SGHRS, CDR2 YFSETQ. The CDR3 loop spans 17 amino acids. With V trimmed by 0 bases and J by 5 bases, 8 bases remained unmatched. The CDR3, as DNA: TGCGCCAGCAGCTTGGGTAGTAGCGGGGGGGAAGTAGATACGCAGTATTTT. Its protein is CASSLGSSGGEVDTQYF. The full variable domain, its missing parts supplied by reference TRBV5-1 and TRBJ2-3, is KAGVTQTPRYLIKTRGQQVTLSCSPISGHRSVSWYQQTPGQGLQFLFEYFSETQRNKGNFPGRFSGRQFSNSRSEMNVSTLELGDSALYLCASSLGSSGGEVDTQYFGPGTRLTVL.

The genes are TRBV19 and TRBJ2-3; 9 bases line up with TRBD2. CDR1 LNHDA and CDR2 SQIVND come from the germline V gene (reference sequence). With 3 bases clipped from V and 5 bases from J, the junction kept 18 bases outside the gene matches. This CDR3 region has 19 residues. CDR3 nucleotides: TGTGCCAGTAGTATGGGGGGGACTAGCTTCACATTCGCGGGAGATACGCAGTATTTT. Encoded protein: CASSMGGTSFTFAGDTQYF.

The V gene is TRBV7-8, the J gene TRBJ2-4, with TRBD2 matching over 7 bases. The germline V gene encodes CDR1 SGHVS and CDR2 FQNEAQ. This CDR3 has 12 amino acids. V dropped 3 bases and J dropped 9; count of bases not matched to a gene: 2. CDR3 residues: CASSFPGGIQYF. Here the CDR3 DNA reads TGTGCCAGCAGCTTCCCGGGGGGCATTCAGTACTTC.

The CDR3 sequence is CASSLEGLRESSYEQYF. DNA of the CDR3: TGTGCCAGCAGTTTAGAGGGTTTGCGGGAGAGCTCCTACGAGCAGTACTTC. This rearrangement joins TRBV28 to TRBJ2-7; 7 nucleotides agree with TRBD2. V shed 2 bases and J 0 bases; nucleotides not matched to a gene: 10. This CDR3 has 17 amino acids. Germline values: CDR1 MDHEN, CDR2 SYDVKM. The full variable domain, rest sourced from reference TRBV28 and TRBJ2-7, is DVKVTQSSRYLVKRTGEKVFLECVQDMDHENMFWYRQDPGLGLRLIYFSYDVKMKEKGDIPEGYSVSREKKERFSLILESASTNQTSMYLCASSLEGLRESSYEQYFGPGTRLTVT.

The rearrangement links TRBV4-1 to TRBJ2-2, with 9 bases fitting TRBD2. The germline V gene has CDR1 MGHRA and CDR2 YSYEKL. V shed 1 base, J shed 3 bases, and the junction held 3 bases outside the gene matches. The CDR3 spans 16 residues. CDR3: CASSQGLAVHTGELFF. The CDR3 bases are TGCGCCAGCAGCCAAGGACTAGCGGTCCACACCGGGGAGCTGTTTTTT.

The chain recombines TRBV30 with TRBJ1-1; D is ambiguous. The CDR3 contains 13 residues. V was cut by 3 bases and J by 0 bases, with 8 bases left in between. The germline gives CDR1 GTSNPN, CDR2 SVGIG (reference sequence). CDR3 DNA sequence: TGTGCCTGGAGCGAGATTATGAACACTGAAGCTTTCTTT. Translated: CAWSEIMNTEAFF.

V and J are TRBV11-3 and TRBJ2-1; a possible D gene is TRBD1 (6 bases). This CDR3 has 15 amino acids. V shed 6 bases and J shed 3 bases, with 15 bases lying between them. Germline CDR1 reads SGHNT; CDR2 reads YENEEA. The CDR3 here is CASSQQGSGYNEQFF. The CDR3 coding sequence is TGTGCCAGCAGTCAACAGGGTTCCGGCTACAATGAGCAGTTCTTC. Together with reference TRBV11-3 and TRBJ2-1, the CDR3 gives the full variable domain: EAGVVQSPRYKIIEKKQPVAFWCNPISGHNTLYWYLQNLGQGPELLIRYENEEAVDDSQLPKDRFSAERLKGVDSTLKIQPAELGDSAVYLCASSQQGSGYNEQFFGPGTRLTVL.

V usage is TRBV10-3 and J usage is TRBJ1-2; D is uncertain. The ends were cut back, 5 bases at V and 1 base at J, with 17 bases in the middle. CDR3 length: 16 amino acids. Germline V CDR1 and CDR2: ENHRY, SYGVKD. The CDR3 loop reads CAISMEGLRSNYGYTF. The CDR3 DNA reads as TGTGCCATCAGTATGGAGGGCCTCAGGAGTAACTATGGCTACACCTTC.

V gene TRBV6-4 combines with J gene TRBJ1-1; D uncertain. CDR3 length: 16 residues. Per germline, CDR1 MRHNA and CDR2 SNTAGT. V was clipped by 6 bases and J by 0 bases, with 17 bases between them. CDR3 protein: CASREIGLHMNTEAFF. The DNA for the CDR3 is TGTGCCAGCAGAGAGATTGGACTGCACATGAACACTGAAGCTTTCTTT.

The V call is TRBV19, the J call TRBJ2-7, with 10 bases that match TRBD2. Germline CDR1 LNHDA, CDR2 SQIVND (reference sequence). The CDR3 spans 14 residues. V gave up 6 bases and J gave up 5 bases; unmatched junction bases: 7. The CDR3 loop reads CASSASSGSHEQYF. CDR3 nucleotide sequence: TGTGCCAGTAGCGCGTCTAGCGGGAGTCACGAGCAGTACTTC.

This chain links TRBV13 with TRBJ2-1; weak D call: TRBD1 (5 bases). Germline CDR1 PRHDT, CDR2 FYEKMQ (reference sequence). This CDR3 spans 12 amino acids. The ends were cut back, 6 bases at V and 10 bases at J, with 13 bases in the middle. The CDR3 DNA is TGTGCCAGCAGGGAAAGGGGAATAGAGCAGTTCTTC. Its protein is CASRERGIEQFF.

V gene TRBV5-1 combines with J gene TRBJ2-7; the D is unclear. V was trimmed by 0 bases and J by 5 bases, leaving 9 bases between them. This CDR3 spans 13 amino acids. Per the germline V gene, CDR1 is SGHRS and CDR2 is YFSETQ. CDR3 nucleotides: TGCGCCAGCAGCTTGGGTCGGAGCCACGAGCAGTACTTC. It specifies CASSLGRSHEQYF.

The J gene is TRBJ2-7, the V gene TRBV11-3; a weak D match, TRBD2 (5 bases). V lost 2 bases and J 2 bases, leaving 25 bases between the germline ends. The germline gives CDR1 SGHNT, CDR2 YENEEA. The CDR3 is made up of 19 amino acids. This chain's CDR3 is CASSLNERARFIPAYEQYF. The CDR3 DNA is TGTGCCAGCAGCTTAAATGAGAGGGCGCGTTTCATTCCTGCCTACGAGCAGTACTTC.

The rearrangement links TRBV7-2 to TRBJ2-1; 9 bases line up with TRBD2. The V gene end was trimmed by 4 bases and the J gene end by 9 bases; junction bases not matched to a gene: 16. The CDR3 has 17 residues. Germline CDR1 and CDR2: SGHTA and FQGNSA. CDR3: CASSSPFSGRPGREQFF. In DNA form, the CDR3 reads TGTGCCAGCAGCTCGCCCTTTAGCGGGAGACCGGGCCGTGAGCAGTTCTTC.

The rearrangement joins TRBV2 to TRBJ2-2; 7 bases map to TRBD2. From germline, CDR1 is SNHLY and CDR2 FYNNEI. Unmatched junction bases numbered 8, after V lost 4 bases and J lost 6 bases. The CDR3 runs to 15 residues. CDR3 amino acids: CASSGTSGQAGELFF. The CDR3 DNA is TGTGCCAGCAGTGGGACTAGTGGGCAAGCCGGGGAGCTGTTTTTT.

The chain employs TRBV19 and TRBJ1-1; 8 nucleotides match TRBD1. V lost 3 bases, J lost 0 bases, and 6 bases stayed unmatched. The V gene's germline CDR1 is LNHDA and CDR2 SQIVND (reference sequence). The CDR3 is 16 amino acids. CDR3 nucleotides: TGTGCCAGTAGTATCCGGACAGGGCAGGTGAACACTGAAGCTTTCTTT. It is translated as CASSIRTGQVNTEAFF.

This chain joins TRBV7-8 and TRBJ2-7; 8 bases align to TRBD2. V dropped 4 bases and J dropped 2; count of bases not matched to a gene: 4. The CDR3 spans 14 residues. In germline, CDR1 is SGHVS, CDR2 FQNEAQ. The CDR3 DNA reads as TGTGCCAGCAGCTCAGGGCGGGGGGCCTACGAGCAGTACTTC. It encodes CASSSGRGAYEQYF.

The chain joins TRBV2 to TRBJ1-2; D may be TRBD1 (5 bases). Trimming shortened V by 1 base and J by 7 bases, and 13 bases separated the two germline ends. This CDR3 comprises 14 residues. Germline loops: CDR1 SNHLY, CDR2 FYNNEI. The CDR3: CASSEVGGSFGYTF. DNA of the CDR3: TGTGCCAGCAGTGAAGTGGGGGGTTCCTTTGGCTACACCTTC.